This T cell receptor (beta chain) was documented in a study of long-term antiretroviral therapy in people with HIV. Study-wide points: Regardless of time point, clones expanded before ART dominated the repertoire.

With respect to this clone: Antigen specificity is unknown.

V trimming: 6 bases; J trimming: 4 bases; junction bases outside the gene matches: 3. Germline V lookup: CDR1 LNHDA, CDR2 SQIVND (reference sequence). CDR3 length equals 13 residues. The authors ran the immunoSEQ assay, v3.0, at survey level. The repertoire was sequenced with immunoSEQ multiplex PCR; TCRdb's copy has only in-frame clones and lacks some. This sample carries about 27,000 clones, 80% to 90% of them seen once, and the ten largest clones take approximately 9.1%. This TCR was recovered from a man aged 35 to 55 with HIV. The sample here was unsorted PBMCs, taken 3 years after starting antiretroviral therapy. The genes are TRBV19 and TRBJ1-1; 9 bases fit TRBD1. The CDR3 protein is CASRKTGGTEAFF. Written as DNA, the CDR3 is TGTGCCAGTAGAAAGACAGGGGGCACTGAAGCTTTCTTT.